Listed below are T cell receptor beta chains from one sample, sequenced in a study of cytomegalovirus exposure and HLA in healthy donors. Sequenced by immunoSEQ multiplex PCR; TCRdb stores in-frame clones only, minus some. Here the sample spans around 98,000 clones, about four fifths being singletons. The specimen sequenced was PBMCs. These receptors were taken from a woman aged 35 to 49 in good health and CMV-seronegative. Each CDR3 is given with its conserved first and last residue. D genes are given only for firm matches. Part of the rows lack a size; the others show once, few, many or a class for expanded clones.

size	length	V	D	J	DNA	CDR3
-	16	TRBV27	-	TRBJ2-5	TGTGCCAGCAGTTTATCCCCCGGAACAGTCCGGGAGACCCAGTACTTC	CASSLSPGTVRETQYF
-	13	TRBV7-3	-	TRBJ2-5	TGTGCCAGCAGCTTAAGTTCCAGAGAGACCCAGTACTTC	CASSLSSRETQYF
-	14	TRBV10-3	-	TRBJ1-5	TGTGCCATCAGTGAGTTGGGGGCAAATCAGCCCCAGCATTTT	CAISELGANQPQHF
-	17	TRBV5-5	TRBD1	TRBJ1-1	TGTGCCAGCAGCCTGAGCGTTCATTTAACAGGGGAACCTGAAGCTTTCTTT	CASSLSVHLTGEPEAFF
-	14	TRBV7-2	TRBD1	TRBJ1-1	TGTGCCAGCAGCACACAGGGGGCTCGGACTGAAGCTTTCTTT	CASSTQGARTEAFF
-	13	TRBV30	-	TRBJ1-2	TGTGCCTGTCGGGGACACAACCCGTATGGCTACACCTTC	CACRGHNPYGYTF
-	15	TRBV30	-	TRBJ1-3	TGTGCCTGGAGTGGTCGCCAGGGTATCGGAAACACCATATATTTT	CAWSGRQGIGNTIYF
-	13	TRBV6-1	TRBD1	TRBJ1-5	TGTGCCCGGGACAGGGTTCGCAATCAGCCCCAGCATTTT	CARDRVRNQPQHF
-	17	TRBV27	TRBD2	TRBJ2-1	TGTGCCAGCAGTTTCCGGCCGGCTAGCGGCTCCTACAATGAGCAGTTCTTC	CASSFRPASGSYNEQFF
-	14	TRBV5-6	-	TRBJ1-2	TGTGCCAGCAGTCTGGACTTCGAGGGCTATGGCTACACCTTC	CASSLDFEGYGYTF
once	13	TRBV10-3	-	TRBJ1-2	TGTGCCATCAGCAAACAGGGTGACTATGGCTACACCTTC	CAISKQGDYGYTF
-	17	TRBV7-6	TRBD1	TRBJ1-5	TGTGCCAGCAGCCTGTTTCCTCGACAGGGTTTGAATCAGCCCCAGCATTTT	CASSLFPRQGLNQPQHF
-	13	TRBV7-8	-	TRBJ2-7	TGTGCCAGCTGGGACACCAGCTCCTACGAGCAGTACTTC	CASWDTSSYEQYF
-	15	TRBV2	TRBD2	TRBJ2-1	TGTGCCAGCAGTGAAGGGACTAGCGGGGCGATTGAGCAGTTCTTC	CASSEGTSGAIEQFF
-	15	TRBV18	-	TRBJ1-4	TGTGCCAGCTCACCACCGGACAGAAGAGGCGAAAAACTGTTTTTT	CASSPPDRRGEKLFF
-	14	TRBV29-1	-	TRBJ2-3	TGCAGCCCATTTGGGGGAGGTATTTCAGATACGCAGTATTTT	CSPFGGGISDTQYF
few	15	TRBV5-1	-	TRBJ2-7	TGCGCCAGCAGCCTAGGCACCACGGGTCCGGGCGAGCAGTACTTC	CASSLGTTGPGEQYF
-	12	TRBV30	TRBD1	TRBJ2-4	TGTGCCTGGAGTGGACAGGGCGACATTCAGTACTTC	CAWSGQGDIQYF
-	16	TRBV5-6	TRBD1	TRBJ1-5	TGTGCCAGCAGCACTGTCAGGGGGCCGGGCAATCAGCCCCAGCATTTT	CASSTVRGPGNQPQHF
-	11	TRBV2	-	TRBJ1-2	TGTGCCAGCAGTGCCCTCTATGGCTACACCTTC	CASSALYGYTF
-	14	TRBV7-2	-	TRBJ1-1	TGTGCCAGCAGCCGCGGGGGGGCAAACACTGAAGCTTTCTTT	CASSRGGANTEAFF
-	16	TRBV6-1	TRBD1	TRBJ1-1	TGTGCCAGCAGTGAATCGCAGGGGGCGGTTCTGGGGTTGGCTTTCTTT	CASSESQGAVLGLAFF
-	14	TRBV30	-	TRBJ2-5	TGTGCCTGGAGAGAGAGGCCGACAGTCGAGACCCAGTACTTC	CAWRERPTVETQYF
-	15	TRBV5-4	TRBD1	TRBJ1-2	TGTGCCAGCAGCTTAGTAGCACAGGGGAACTATGGCTACACCTTC	CASSLVAQGNYGYTF
-	15	TRBV6-4	-	TRBJ2-1	TGTGCCAGCAGCGACGACCGGGGGAGTTTCGATGAGCAGTTCTTC	CASSDDRGSFDEQFF
medium-sized	13	TRBV4-1	-	TRBJ2-1	TGCGCCAGCAGCCACCCGACAGTCAATGAGCAGTTCTTC	CASSHPTVNEQFF
-	14	TRBV6-1	-	TRBJ1-5	TGTGCCAGCAGTGAGGGCCAGCCTCATCAGCCCCAGCATTTT	CASSEGQPHQPQHF
-	14	TRBV7-9	-	TRBJ1-5	TGTGCCAGCAGCTTAGACACCGGGGGTCAGCCCCAGCATTTT	CASSLDTGGQPQHF
-	14	TRBV7-9	TRBD1	TRBJ1-4	TGTGCCAGCAGCTACACAGGGGGAGATGAAAAACTGTTTTTT	CASSYTGGDEKLFF
-	15	TRBV7-2	-	TRBJ2-7	TGTGCCAGCAGCTCCCCCCTTAGCTCGCCCTACGAGCAGTACTTC	CASSSPLSSPYEQYF
-	14	TRBV5-8	-	TRBJ1-5	TGTGCCAGCAGCTTCTCCAGGGTGGTTCAGCCCCAGCATTTT	CASSFSRVVQPQHF
-	15	TRBV19	-	TRBJ2-3	TGTGCCAGCACTAGTTTTAGCGGCCGCACAGATACGCAGTATTTT	CASTSFSGRTDTQYF
-	15	TRBV7-8	TRBD1	TRBJ1-5	TGTGCCAGCAGCTTAGATTCGGGGACAGGACAGCCCCAGCATTTT	CASSLDSGTGQPQHF
-	12	TRBV5-4	-	TRBJ1-3	TGTGCCAGCACCGCGGGGGGCAACACCATATATTTT	CASTAGGNTIYF
-	14	TRBV18	-	TRBJ2-5	TGTGCCAGCTCACCACTGGACAGACAAGAGACCCAGTACTTC	CASSPLDRQETQYF
-	13	TRBV15	TRBD1	TRBJ2-1	TGTGCCACCAGTCGGGACAGGGGGCGTGAGCAGTTCTTC	CATSRDRGREQFF
once	15	TRBV7-6	TRBD1	TRBJ2-2	TGTGCCAGCAGCAGTGGACAGGGGTTGGTCGGGGAGCTGTTTTTT	CASSSGQGLVGELFF
-	16	TRBV11-2	-	TRBJ1-3	TGTGCCAGCAGCTTAGAAAGGGGAGGGTCTGGAAACACCATATATTTT	CASSLERGGSGNTIYF
-	15	TRBV27	-	TRBJ2-1	TGTGCCAGCAGTCCACTAAGACAGGCAGCCAATGAGCAGTTCTTC	CASSPLRQAANEQFF
-	13	TRBV19	-	TRBJ1-2	TGTGCCAGTAGTATGTCAGGCGTCTATGGCTACACCTTC	CASSMSGVYGYTF
-	14	TRBV28	-	TRBJ1-5	TGTGCCAGCAGGCAGGTTACAGCAAACCAGCCCCAGCATTTT	CASRQVTANQPQHF
-	15	TRBV6-1	TRBD1	TRBJ1-6	TGTGCCAGCAGATACGACAGGGGCTCCAATTCACCCCTCCACTTT	CASRYDRGSNSPLHF
-	14	TRBV7-2	TRBD1	TRBJ1-1	TGTGCCAGCAGCACTACAGGGGGCGTCACTGAAGCTTTCTTT	CASSTTGGVTEAFF
-	15	TRBV9	TRBD2	TRBJ2-3	TGTGCCAGCAGCCCTAGCGGGGGGGCCGTATATACGCAGTATTTT	CASSPSGGAVYTQYF
-	14	TRBV6-5	-	TRBJ1-1	TGTGCCAGCAGGCCCTCAGGGGAGGGCACTGAAGCTTTCTTT	CASRPSGEGTEAFF
-	13	TRBV30	-	TRBJ2-7	TGTGCCAGCATGCCGGGCCCTAGGGGTGAGCAGTACTTC	CASMPGPRGEQYF